This T cell receptor (beta chain) was documented in a study of chemoradiotherapy in HPV16-positive cancers. Findings of the study overall: Candidate HPV-specific clones and E7-related TCR motifs grew in tumor during treatment.

Clones were read by immunoSEQ multiplex PCR, and TCRdb kept only the in-frame ones, dropping some. Among almost 800 clones listed, roughly 92% were seen once. This clone appeared once. Antigen: not known. At one of its ends the junction is not consistent with the germline gene, which may arise from a read error. Germline V gene data show CDR1 as SGHDN and CDR2 as FVKESK. This CDR3 has 13 residues. This chain links TRBV14 with TRBJ2-1, with a weak D call TRBD2 (6 bases). This TCR was recovered from a human donor with HPV-associated anogenital cancer. The sample consisted of tumor tissue, taken from a patient who underwent chemoradiotherapy. The CDR3 DNA reads as TGTGCCAGCAGCCAAGATAGGCGGGGACTCCCCATCTTC. Translation gives CASSQDRRGLPIF.